Listed below are T cell receptor beta chains from one sample, sequenced in a study of OX40 agonist ivuxolimab in advanced cancers. Some clones are missing from TCRdb's copy, which holds only in-frame ones; the method was immunoSEQ multiplex PCR. In the table there are about 26,000 clones, roughly 80% of which are singletons. This specimen was CD4+ or CD8+ T cells sorted from blood, taken in a trial of the OX40 agonist ivuxolimab. The receptors derive from an adult with an advanced solid tumor such as melanoma, head and neck, liver or kidney cancer. CDR3s include the opening cysteine and the closing phenylalanine or tryptophan. D genes are given only for firm matches. Expanded clones get a size class; other rows say once, few or many, or leave the size out.

v_call: TRBV7-3
j_call: TRBJ2-7
d_call: -
clone_size: -
cdr3_aa: CASSPWSNRTGEQYF
cdr3_nt: TGTGCCAGCAGCCCTTGGTCGAATCGAACGGGCGAGCAGTACTTC

v_call: TRBV10-3
j_call: TRBJ2-2
d_call: TRBD1
clone_size: -
cdr3_aa: CAINGQGEGELFF
cdr3_nt: TGTGCCATCAACGGACAGGGAGAGGGGGAGCTGTTTTTT

v_call: TRBV5-4
j_call: TRBJ2-1
d_call: -
clone_size: -
cdr3_aa: CASSLGFGEQFF
cdr3_nt: TGTGCCAGCAGCCTGGGGTTTGGTGAGCAGTTCTTC

v_call: TRBV5-4
j_call: TRBJ2-7
d_call: TRBD1
clone_size: -
cdr3_aa: CASSGGHNRDRASYEQYF
cdr3_nt: TGTGCCAGCAGCGGAGGTCACAACCGGGACAGGGCCTCATACGAGCAGTACTTC

v_call: TRBV4-2
j_call: TRBJ1-2
d_call: TRBD1
clone_size: -
cdr3_aa: CASSFGTGVDGYTF
cdr3_nt: TGTGCCAGCAGCTTCGGGACAGGGGTCGATGGCTACACCTTC

v_call: TRBV13
j_call: TRBJ2-3
d_call: TRBD2
clone_size: few
cdr3_aa: CASSPSGGGGDTQYF
cdr3_nt: TGTGCCAGCAGCCCTAGCGGGGGAGGGGGAGATACGCAGTATTTT

v_call: TRBV30
j_call: TRBJ2-7
d_call: -
clone_size: -
cdr3_aa: CAWGSSGREQYF
cdr3_nt: TGTGCCTGGGGATCTTCGGGGCGCGAGCAGTACTTC

v_call: TRBV6-5
j_call: TRBJ2-3
d_call: TRBD1
clone_size: medium-sized
cdr3_aa: CASSDGQGSDTQYF
cdr3_nt: TGTGCCAGCAGTGATGGACAGGGGTCAGATACGCAGTATTTT

v_call: TRBV4-1
j_call: TRBJ2-1
d_call: -
clone_size: -
cdr3_aa: CASSQVGNYYNEQFF
cdr3_nt: TGCGCCAGCAGCCAAGTGGGAAACTACTACAATGAGCAGTTCTTC

v_call: TRBV27
j_call: TRBJ2-3
d_call: TRBD1
clone_size: large
cdr3_aa: CASSRSTGPNTQYF
cdr3_nt: TGTGCCAGCAGCCGGTCGACAGGGCCCAATACGCAGTATTTT

v_call: TRBV6-5
j_call: TRBJ2-3
d_call: -
clone_size: -
cdr3_aa: CASSSLGARDTQYF
cdr3_nt: TGTGCCAGCAGTTCCCTGGGGGCACGGGATACGCAGTATTTT

v_call: TRBV7-8
j_call: TRBJ1-5
d_call: -
clone_size: -
cdr3_aa: CASSLGRFTGNQPQHF
cdr3_nt: TGTGCCAGCAGCTTAGGACGGTTTACTGGCAATCAGCCCCAGCATTTT

v_call: TRBV5-6
j_call: TRBJ2-3
d_call: -
clone_size: -
cdr3_aa: CASSLGLATDTQYF
cdr3_nt: TGTGCCAGCAGCTTGGGCCTAGCGACAGATACGCAGTATTTT

v_call: TRBV4-3
j_call: TRBJ2-7
d_call: -
clone_size: large
cdr3_aa: CASSQVQGADYEQYF
cdr3_nt: TGCGCCAGCAGCCAAGTACAAGGGGCCGACTACGAGCAGTACTTC

v_call: TRBV7-3
j_call: TRBJ2-7
d_call: -
clone_size: -
cdr3_aa: CASSFSWEQYF
cdr3_nt: TGTGCCAGCAGCTTTTCTTGGGAGCAGTACTTC

v_call: TRBV6-1
j_call: TRBJ2-6
d_call: TRBD1
clone_size: -
cdr3_aa: CASSGAGPGGGRSGANVLTF
cdr3_nt: TGTGCCAGCAGTGGTGCCGGCCCAGGGGGCGGCCGCTCTGGGGCCAACGTCCTGACTTTC

v_call: TRBV7-2
j_call: TRBJ2-7
d_call: TRBD2
clone_size: -
cdr3_aa: CASSFGLADEQYF
cdr3_nt: TGTGCCAGCAGCTTTGGACTAGCGGACGAGCAGTACTTC

v_call: TRBV27
j_call: TRBJ2-5
d_call: TRBD2
clone_size: -
cdr3_aa: CASMPAGQETQYF
cdr3_nt: TGTGCCAGCATGCCAGCGGGACAAGAGACCCAGTACTTC

v_call: TRBV4-3
j_call: TRBJ2-5
d_call: TRBD2
clone_size: -
cdr3_aa: CASSQDRWTSGAETQYF
cdr3_nt: TGCGCCAGCAGCCAAGATAGGTGGACTAGCGGGGCGGAGACCCAGTACTTC

v_call: TRBV2
j_call: TRBJ1-1
d_call: -
clone_size: -
cdr3_aa: CANEEGPNTEAFF
cdr3_nt: TGTGCCAACGAAGAAGGTCCGAACACTGAAGCTTTCTTT

v_call: TRBV29-1
j_call: TRBJ2-7
d_call: -
clone_size: -
cdr3_aa: CSVEIRAYEQYF
cdr3_nt: TGCAGCGTTGAAATCAGGGCGTACGAGCAGTACTTC

v_call: TRBV5-1
j_call: TRBJ2-3
d_call: TRBD2
clone_size: -
cdr3_aa: CASSRAASGRMVADTQYF
cdr3_nt: TGCGCCAGCAGCCGGGCGGCTAGCGGGAGAATGGTGGCAGATACGCAGTATTTT

v_call: TRBV18
j_call: TRBJ2-3
d_call: -
clone_size: -
cdr3_aa: CASSPPPKRSSTDTQYF
cdr3_nt: TGTGCCAGCTCACCACCCCCAAAGCGGAGTAGCACAGATACGCAGTATTTT

v_call: TRBV27
j_call: TRBJ2-1
d_call: TRBD2
clone_size: -
cdr3_aa: CASSLPGTSDYNEQFF
cdr3_nt: TGTGCCAGCAGCCTCCCCGGGACTAGCGACTACAATGAGCAGTTCTTC

v_call: TRBV7-2
j_call: TRBJ1-1
d_call: -
clone_size: once
cdr3_aa: CASSFGWGLMNTEAFF
cdr3_nt: TGTGCCAGCAGCTTCGGTTGGGGCCTAATGAACACTGAAGCTTTCTTT

v_call: TRBV4-3
j_call: TRBJ1-1
d_call: -
clone_size: -
cdr3_aa: CASSPTGGTEAFF
cdr3_nt: TGCGCCAGCAGCCCTACCGGGGGGACTGAAGCTTTCTTT

v_call: TRBV2
j_call: TRBJ2-7
d_call: -
clone_size: once
cdr3_aa: CASSDGRAGYEQYF
cdr3_nt: TGTGCCAGCAGTGACGGCAGGGCGGGCTACGAGCAGTACTTC

v_call: TRBV10-3
j_call: TRBJ1-1
d_call: -
clone_size: -
cdr3_aa: CAISEGPMNTEAFF
cdr3_nt: TGTGCCATCAGTGAAGGGCCAATGAACACTGAAGCTTTCTTT

v_call: TRBV5-6
j_call: TRBJ2-7
d_call: -
clone_size: -
cdr3_aa: CASSLGGRNEQYF
cdr3_nt: TGTGCCAGCAGCTTGGGAGGGAGGAACGAGCAGTACTTC

v_call: TRBV2
j_call: TRBJ2-3
d_call: TRBD2
clone_size: few
cdr3_aa: CASSWTSGNTDTQYF
cdr3_nt: TGTGCCAGCAGTTGGACTAGCGGGAACACAGATACGCAGTATTTT

v_call: TRBV27
j_call: TRBJ2-1
d_call: -
clone_size: -
cdr3_aa: CASSLQPPHNEQFF
cdr3_nt: TGTGCCAGCAGTTTACAACCCCCCCACAATGAGCAGTTCTTC

v_call: TRBV13
j_call: TRBJ2-7
d_call: TRBD1
clone_size: once
cdr3_aa: CASSADREEQYF
cdr3_nt: TGTGCCAGCAGCGCTGACAGGGAAGAGCAGTACTTC

v_call: TRBV13
j_call: TRBJ2-5
d_call: TRBD2
clone_size: -
cdr3_aa: CASSPTPPTSDQETQYF
cdr3_nt: TGTGCCAGCAGCCCCACCCCCCCGACTAGCGACCAAGAGACCCAGTACTTC

v_call: TRBV29-1
j_call: TRBJ1-4
d_call: -
clone_size: -
cdr3_aa: CSVGGADPQATNEKLFF
cdr3_nt: TGCAGCGTTGGAGGGGCAGACCCCCAGGCAACTAATGAAAAACTGTTTTTT

v_call: TRBV19
j_call: TRBJ2-7
d_call: -
clone_size: -
cdr3_aa: CASSSPVDPYEQYF
cdr3_nt: TGTGCCAGTAGTAGTCCAGTTGATCCCTACGAGCAGTACTTC

v_call: TRBV5-4
j_call: TRBJ2-3
d_call: TRBD2
clone_size: -
cdr3_aa: CASSLWVAGFSDTQYF
cdr3_nt: TGTGCCAGCAGCTTGTGGGTAGCGGGGTTCTCAGATACGCAGTATTTT

v_call: TRBV7-9
j_call: TRBJ2-7
d_call: -
clone_size: -
cdr3_aa: CASSIDTSIAYEQYF
cdr3_nt: TGTGCCAGCAGCATTGACACTTCGATTGCCTACGAGCAGTACTTC

v_call: TRBV13
j_call: TRBJ2-7
d_call: TRBD2
clone_size: -
cdr3_aa: CASSALLAGEGEQYF
cdr3_nt: TGTGCCAGCAGCGCCCTACTAGCGGGAGAGGGAGAGCAGTACTTC

v_call: TRBV19
j_call: TRBJ1-1
d_call: -
clone_size: once
cdr3_aa: CASTPFLRGVTEAFF
cdr3_nt: TGTGCCAGTACCCCTTTTTTGAGGGGGGTGACTGAAGCTTTCTTT

v_call: TRBV7-9
j_call: TRBJ2-7
d_call: -
clone_size: -
cdr3_aa: CASSPGPGYEQYF
cdr3_nt: TGTGCCAGCAGCCCCGGACCTGGCTACGAGCAGTACTTC

v_call: TRBV4-3
j_call: TRBJ2-1
d_call: TRBD2
clone_size: once
cdr3_aa: CASSLETSGNYNEQFF
cdr3_nt: TGCGCCAGCAGCCTCGAGACTAGCGGCAACTACAATGAGCAGTTCTTC

v_call: TRBV5-4
j_call: TRBJ2-3
d_call: TRBD2
clone_size: -
cdr3_aa: CASSLGTSGFPGGTDTQYF
cdr3_nt: TGTGCCAGCAGCTTGGGGACTAGCGGGTTCCCAGGGGGCACAGATACGCAGTATTTT

v_call: TRBV2
j_call: TRBJ2-7
d_call: -
clone_size: -
cdr3_aa: CASSEAGTRSYEQYF
cdr3_nt: TGTGCCAGCAGTGAGGCCGGGACACGCTCCTACGAGCAGTACTTC

v_call: TRBV5-4
j_call: TRBJ2-1
d_call: TRBD2
clone_size: -
cdr3_aa: CASSLIAGANNEQFF
cdr3_nt: TGTGCCAGCAGCTTAATAGCGGGTGCGAACAATGAGCAGTTCTTC

v_call: TRBV28
j_call: TRBJ1-1
d_call: TRBD1
clone_size: -
cdr3_aa: CASSFDRETPMNTEAFF
cdr3_nt: TGTGCCAGCAGTTTTGACAGGGAAACACCAATGAACACTGAAGCTTTCTTT

v_call: TRBV5-1
j_call: TRBJ1-1
d_call: TRBD1
clone_size: -
cdr3_aa: CASTGRTGYWEGEAFF
cdr3_nt: TGCGCCAGCACCGGACGGACAGGATATTGGGAAGGTGAAGCTTTCTTT

v_call: TRBV19
j_call: TRBJ1-3
d_call: -
clone_size: -
cdr3_aa: CASFPGSGNTIYF
cdr3_nt: TGTGCCAGTTTTCCGGGGTCTGGAAACACCATATATTTT

v_call: TRBV2
j_call: TRBJ2-7
d_call: -
clone_size: -
cdr3_aa: CASSALGGYEQYF
cdr3_nt: TGTGCCAGCAGTGCCTTGGGGGGCTACGAGCAGTACTTC